This T cell receptor beta chain was recovered during a study of multiple sclerosis patients with progressive multifocal leukoencephalopathy. V lost 6 bases, J lost 4 bases, and 15 bases lay in between. CDR1 and CDR2 (germline): MNHEY, SMNVEV (reference sequence). The CDR3 consists of 14 residues. Some clones are missing from TCRdb's copy, which holds only in-frame ones; the method was immunoSEQ multiplex PCR. The sample contains 25,000 to 35,000 clones, over 75% of which appear only once. Time point meaning: time of PML onset. PML in natalizumab-treated patients developed after between roughly 16 and 60 months of natalizumab therapy.

The specimen was PBMCs, collected from a patient treated with natalizumab. This sequence originates from a human donor with progressive multifocal leukoencephalopathy. The V gene is TRBV27, the J gene TRBJ1-1; TRBD1 might be the D (6 bases). This CDR3 reads CASSLLEGGTEAFF. The CDR3 bases are TGTGCCAGCAGCCTATTGGAGGGGGGCACTGAAGCTTTCTTT.